This note documents a single T cell receptor (beta chain) sequence. Its antigen is currently unknown. These data belong to a study of cytomegalovirus exposure and HLA in healthy donors. Study-level findings and limits: Most likely, a cluster of highly shared sequence variants arose as a sequencing artifact. The authors later found HLA-associated TCR beta chains more clonally expanded than equally common others. Solely CMV serostatus was available to characterize immune exposure.

It was with 60 Vbeta and 13 Jbeta primers that the PCR ran. Assay used: immunoSEQ multiplex PCR; TCRdb lists only in-frame clones, some missing. The profile shows some 150,000 clones, around 75% of them singletons. The J segment lost 6 bases and the V segment lost 8 bases, leaving 27 bases of the junction unmatched. CDR3 length: 20 residues. The germline gives CDR1 MDHEN, CDR2 SYDVKM. This chain joins TRBV28 and TRBJ2-3; 9 nucleotides align to TRBD1. This TCR was sampled from a woman in her 40s in good health and CMV-seronegative. Sample: PBMCs. The chain's CDR3 is CASGLPTGGAETSNEDTQYF. Here the CDR3 DNA reads TGTGCCAGCGGATTACCCACAGGGGGCGCAGAGACTAGTAATGAGGATACGCAGTATTTT.